This entry lists 14 T cell receptor beta chains sequenced from one sample in a study of blood T cells in healthy people across ages. Next came a second PCR, run for about 6 to 12 cycles, which used a sample-barcoded 5' primer along with a J-beta primer mix. From the 5' RACE reads, TCRdb called clonotypes with MiXCR, one entry per CDR3 protein. The sample carries more than 650,000 distinct CDR3 sequences, roughly 24% recorded once. These data also featured in a second study, about T cells of mothers and their children.

The sample taken for sequencing was blood. These receptors were taken from a boy aged 5-17 years in good health.

This clonotype came up a few times. The rearrangement joins TRBV7-2 to TRBJ1-4; D might be TRBD1 (6 bases). The ends were cut back, 3 bases at V and 0 bases at J, with 11 bases in the middle. Germline V gene lookup returns CDR1 SGHTA and CDR2 FQGNSA. This CDR3 has 16 residues. The CDR3, as DNA: TGTGCCAGCAGCTTCAGGACAGTTCCAACTAATGAAAAACTGTTTTTT. It is translated as CASSFRTVPTNEKLFF.

This clonotype was seen a few times. The chain recombines TRBV28 with TRBJ2-7; TRBD2 might be the D (7 bases). Germline lookup yields CDR1 MDHEN and CDR2 SYDVKM. Trimming took 3 bases from V and 2 from J, leaving 11 bases between them. The CDR3 covers 14 residues. CDR3 loop: CASSFAGAAYEQYF. CDR3 coding DNA: TGTGCCAGCAGTTTCGCGGGGGCCGCCTACGAGCAGTACTTC.

The V gene is TRBV12-3 or TRBV12-4, the J gene TRBJ2-3; D is uncertain. Trimming pared 5 bases from V and 2 bases from J, leaving 5 bases between. The CDR3 has 12 residues. CDR3 sequence: CASSINTDTQYF. CDR3 coding DNA: TGTGCCAGCAGTATAAACACAGATACGCAGTATTTT.

In its sample, this clonotype was seen a few times. This chain connects TRBV5-4 to TRBJ2-1, with 9 nucleotides matching TRBD1. Trimming took 5 bases from V and 1 from J; bases not matched to a gene: 4. Germline V gene sequence: CDR1 SGHNT, CDR2 YYREEE (reference sequence). This CDR3 is 15 amino acids long. CDR3 protein: CASRVDRGSYNEQFF. The CDR3 coding sequence is TGTGCCAGCAGAGTGGACAGGGGTTCCTACAATGAGCAGTTCTTC. Based on the CDR3 plus reference TRBV5-4 and TRBJ2-1, the full variable domain is ETGVTQSPTHLIKTRGQQVTLRCSSQSGHNTVSWYQQALGQGPQFIFQYYREEENGRGNFPPRFSGLQFPNYSSELNVNALELDDSALYLCASRVDRGSYNEQFFGPGTRLTVL.

The rearrangement links TRBV7-2 to TRBJ2-5, with D hard to call. Between the trimmed V and J ends, which lost 3 bases and 0 bases, there was a span of 11 bases. The CDR3 is 15 amino acids. Germline CDR1 and CDR2: SGHTA and FQGNSA. CDR3 residues: CASSFVGKDQETQYF. The CDR3 region has the DNA TGTGCCAGCAGCTTTGTAGGGAAAGACCAAGAGACCCAGTACTTC.

A single count supports this clonotype. This CDR3 reads CASSQGQAGTYEQYF. The CDR3, as DNA: TGCGCCAGCAGCCAAGGCCAGGCTGGGACCTACGAGCAGTACTTC. This sequence joins TRBV4-1 and TRBJ2-1, with D unresolved. The last part of the DNA fits TRBJ2-7 better; the J call may be wrong. The germline CDR1 and CDR2 sequences are MGHRA and YSYEKL. CDR3 length equals 15 residues.

The chain joins TRBV7-3 to TRBJ2-1, with TRBD1 as a possible D gene (6 bases). CDR3 length: 15 residues. Germline V gene lookup returns CDR1 SGHTA and CDR2 FQGTGA. V gave up 8 bases and J gave up 9 bases, with 23 bases separating them. The CDR3 protein is CASGSAGTSGFEQFF. CDR3 nucleotide sequence: TGTGCCAGCGGCTCAGCCGGGACATCTGGATTTGAGCAGTTCTTC. The full variable domain, completed using reference TRBV7-3 and TRBJ2-1, is GAGVSQTPSNKVTEKGKYVELRCDPISGHTALYWYRQSLGQGPEFLIYFQGTGAADDSGLPNDRFFAVRPEGSVSTLKIQRTERGDSAVYLCASGSAGTSGFEQFFGPGTRLTVL.

This chain connects TRBV11-1 to TRBJ2-1; 9 bases line up with TRBD2. The DNA end favors TRBJ2-7, so the J call may be wrong. CDR1 and CDR2 (germline): SGHAT, FQDESV (reference sequence). The CDR3 loop spans 17 amino acids. In DNA, the CDR3 is TGTGCCAGCAGCTCCAGACGGGTCCAGCGGGGGGCCTACGAGCAGTACTTC. As protein: CASSSRRVQRGAYEQYF.

This clonotype was counted between two and nine times. The CDR3 coding sequence is TGTGCCAGCAGCCGAAGTGGGCGGTTTGAGCAGTTCTTC. It specifies CASSRSGRFEQFF. The gene calls are TRBV5-6 and TRBJ2-1; D is unclear. The CDR3 length is 13 residues. Germline V CDR1 and CDR2: SGHDT, YYEEEE. V was shortened by 4 bases and J by 9 bases, with 14 bases between the two germline ends.

This clonotype showed up just a few times. This rearrangement joins TRBV20-1 to TRBJ2-7; D perhaps matches TRBD1 (6 bases). The germline V and J ends were trimmed by 3 bases and 0 bases, with 15 bases remaining between them. In germline, CDR1 is DFQATT, CDR2 SNEGSKA (reference sequence). The CDR3 spans 15 residues. For the CDR3, the DNA is TGCAGTGCTAGGGATGTAGGGGGAACCTCCTACGAGCAGTACTTC. Its translation: CSARDVGGTSYEQYF.

The genes are TRBV10-3 and TRBJ2-5; D is ambiguous. The germline V gene encodes CDR1 ENHRY and CDR2 SYGVKD. The CDR3 is made up of 13 amino acids. Deletions cut 0 bases from V and 7 bases from J, with 9 bases between. The CDR3 spells CAISESGDGTQYF. The CDR3 nucleotides read TGTGCCATCAGTGAGTCGGGTGACGGGACCCAGTACTTC.

The chain combines TRBV5-1 with TRBJ1-1; the D gene is possibly TRBD1 (5 bases). Germline CDR1 and CDR2: SGHRS and YFSETQ. The CDR3 spans 13 residues. Trimming removed 0 bases at V and 8 bases at J, with 11 bases between. The CDR3 nucleotides are TGCGCCAGCAGCTTGGCCGGGGCCAGGGAAGCTTTCTTT. Residues: CASSLAGAREAFF.

The V call is TRBV5-1, the J call TRBJ2-7; 9 nucleotides line up with TRBD1. Losses at the gene ends were 0 bases for V and 3 bases for J; bases not matched to a gene: 4. Germline CDR1 is SGHRS and CDR2 is YFSETQ. The CDR3 contains 15 residues. The chain's CDR3 is CASSLGDRDIYEQYF. The CDR3 DNA reads as TGCGCCAGCAGCTTGGGGGACAGGGACATCTACGAGCAGTACTTC.

The sample holds a few counts of this clonotype. The chain employs TRBV6-5 and TRBJ2-1, with D tentatively TRBD1 (6 bases). This CDR3 has 17 residues. Trimming took off 0 bases at V and 8 bases at J, with 20 bases between the two ends. Germline assignment: CDR1 MNHEY and CDR2 SVGAGI. CDR3 coding DNA: TGTGCCAGCAGTTACTCCCCGGCGGGCTGGGGGCAGCATGAGCAGTTCTTC. Translated: CASSYSPAGWGQHEQFF.